This TCR beta chain was captured in a study of blood T cell repertoires in COVID-19. About the research overall: Spain, Italy and the United States supplied samples that represented acute and convalescent COVID-19. From T cells, B-cell-depleted T cells, or PBMCs came the material, which was cDNA or gDNA.

Original processing methods: Nucleated cell number was recorded as an estimate derived from reference gene primer amplification. Profiled with immunoSEQ multiplex PCR; TCRdb holds only in-frame clones, not every one. The D gene and trimming were derived from the DNA, and the V and J assignments and clone size from that table. This table has roughly 70,000 clones, more than 75% appearing once. Germline CDR1 is WSHSY and CDR2 is SAAADI. The V and J ends lost 7 bases and 4 bases, in that order; junction bases with no gene match: 8. This CDR3 region has 14 residues. The J gene is TRBJ1-2, the V gene TRBV10-2, with 8 bases lining up with TRBD1. The TCR originated in an older woman with acute or convalescent COVID-19. Input material: peripheral blood. CDR3 protein: CASNGDRKGYGYTF. DNA of the CDR3: TGCGCCAGCAATGGGGACAGGAAGGGCTATGGCTACACCTTC.